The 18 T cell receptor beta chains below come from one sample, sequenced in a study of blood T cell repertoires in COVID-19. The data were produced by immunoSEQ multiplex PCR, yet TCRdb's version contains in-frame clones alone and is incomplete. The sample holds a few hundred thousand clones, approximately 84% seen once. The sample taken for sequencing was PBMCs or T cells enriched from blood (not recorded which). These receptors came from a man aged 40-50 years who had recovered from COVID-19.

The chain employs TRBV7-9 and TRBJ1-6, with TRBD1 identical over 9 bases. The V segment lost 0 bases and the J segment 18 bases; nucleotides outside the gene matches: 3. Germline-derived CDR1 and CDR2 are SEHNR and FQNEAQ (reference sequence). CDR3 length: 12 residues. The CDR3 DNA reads TGTGCCAGCAGCTTAGCAGGGACAGGGACCCACTTT. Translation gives CASSLAGTGTHF. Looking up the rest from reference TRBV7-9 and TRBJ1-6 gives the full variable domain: DTGVSQNPRHKITKRGQNVTFRCDPISEHNRLYWYRQTLGQGPEFLTYFQNEAQLEKSRLLSDRFSAERPKGSFSTLEIQRTEQGDSAMYLCASSLAGTGTHFGNGTRLTVT.

CDR3 DNA: TGTGCCAGCAGCTCCCCAGGATTCCTTGGCTACACCTTC. Its protein is CASSSPGFLGYTF. This chain connects TRBV7-8 to TRBJ1-2; D uncertain. CDR3 length: 13 amino acids. Germline values: CDR1 SGHVS, CDR2 FQNEAQ. V lost 4 bases to trimming and J lost 7 bases, with 13 bases between them. Filled out from reference TRBV7-8 and TRBJ1-2, the complete variable domain reads GAGVSQSPRYKVAKRGQDVALRCDPISGHVSLFWYQQALGQGPEFLTYFQNEAQLDKSGLPSDRFFAERPEGSVSTLKIQRTQQEDSAVYLCASSSPGFLGYTFGSGTRLTVV.

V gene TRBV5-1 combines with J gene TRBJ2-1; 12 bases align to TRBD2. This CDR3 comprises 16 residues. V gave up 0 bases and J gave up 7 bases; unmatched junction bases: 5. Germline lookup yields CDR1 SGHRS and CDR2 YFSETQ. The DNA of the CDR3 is TGCGCCAGCAGCTTGGGAGTCACTAGCGGGAGGAATGAGCAGTTCTTC. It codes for CASSLGVTSGRNEQFF.

CDR3 region: CASTRRGTGMNYGYTF. CDR3 coding DNA: TGTGCCAGCACCCGACGAGGGACAGGGATGAACTATGGCTACACCTTC. The V gene is TRBV7-9, the J gene TRBJ1-2, with 9 bases identical to TRBD1. The CDR3 length is 16 residues. J lost 2 bases, V lost 7 bases, and 11 bases had no gene match. The germline CDR1 and CDR2 sequences are SEHNR and FQNEAQ (reference sequence).

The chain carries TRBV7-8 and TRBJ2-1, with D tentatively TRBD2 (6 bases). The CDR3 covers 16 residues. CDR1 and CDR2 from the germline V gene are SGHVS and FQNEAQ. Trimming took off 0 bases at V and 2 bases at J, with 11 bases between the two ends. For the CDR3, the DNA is TGTGCCAGCAGCTTAGCTGGAGGGGTTCCCTACAATGAGCAGTTCTTC. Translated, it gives CASSLAGGVPYNEQFF.

The CDR3 here is CSASEALKAFF. The CDR3 region has the DNA TGCAGTGCTAGTGAAGCACTTAAAGCTTTCTTT. J is TRBJ1-1 and V is TRBV20-1; D remains ambiguous. V lost 3 bases to trimming and J lost 9 bases, with 11 bases between them. From germline, CDR1 is DFQATT and CDR2 SNEGSKA (reference sequence). CDR3 length equals 11 residues.

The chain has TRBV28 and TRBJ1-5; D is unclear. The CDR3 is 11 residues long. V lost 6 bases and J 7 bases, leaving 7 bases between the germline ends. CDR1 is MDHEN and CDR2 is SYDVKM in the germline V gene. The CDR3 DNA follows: TGTGCCAGCAGGAGTGAGCAGCCCCAGCATTTT. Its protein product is CASRSEQPQHF.

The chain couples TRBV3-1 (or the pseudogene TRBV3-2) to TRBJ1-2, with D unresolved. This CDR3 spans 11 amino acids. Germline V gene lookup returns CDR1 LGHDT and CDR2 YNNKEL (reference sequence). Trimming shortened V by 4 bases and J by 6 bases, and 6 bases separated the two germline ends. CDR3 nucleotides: TGTGCCAGCAGCCTTCGGGATGGCTACACCTTC. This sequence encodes CASSLRDGYTF.

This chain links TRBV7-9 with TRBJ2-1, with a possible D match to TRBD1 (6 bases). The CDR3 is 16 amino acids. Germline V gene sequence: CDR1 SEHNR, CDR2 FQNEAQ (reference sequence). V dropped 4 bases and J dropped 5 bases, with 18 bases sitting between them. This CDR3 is CASSSTDSGRHNEQFF. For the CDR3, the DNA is TGTGCCAGCAGCTCCACGGACAGCGGACGCCACAATGAGCAGTTCTTC. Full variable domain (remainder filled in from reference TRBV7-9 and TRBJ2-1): DTGVSQNPRHKITKRGQNVTFRCDPISEHNRLYWYRQTLGQGPEFLTYFQNEAQLEKSRLLSDRFSAERPKGSFSTLEIQRTEQGDSAMYLCASSSTDSGRHNEQFFGPGTRLTVL.

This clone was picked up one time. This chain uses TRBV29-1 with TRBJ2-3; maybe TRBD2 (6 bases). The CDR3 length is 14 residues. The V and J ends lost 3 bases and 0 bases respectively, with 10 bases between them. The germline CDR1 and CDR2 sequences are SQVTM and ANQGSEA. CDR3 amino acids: CSVDRTTSTDTQYF. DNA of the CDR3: TGCAGCGTTGATCGGACTACAAGCACAGATACGCAGTATTTT.

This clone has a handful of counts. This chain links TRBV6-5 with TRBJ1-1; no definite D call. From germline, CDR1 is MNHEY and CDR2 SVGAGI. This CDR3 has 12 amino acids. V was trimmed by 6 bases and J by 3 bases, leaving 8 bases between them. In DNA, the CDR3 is TGTGCCAGCAGGCCGGGATACACTGAAGCTTTCTTT. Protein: CASRPGYTEAFF.

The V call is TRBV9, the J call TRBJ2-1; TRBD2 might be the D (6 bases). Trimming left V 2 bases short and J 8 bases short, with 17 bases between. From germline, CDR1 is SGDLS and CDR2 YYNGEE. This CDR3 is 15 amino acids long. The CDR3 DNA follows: TGTGCCAGCAGCGTGAGCCCGACTAGGACCTATGAGCAGTTCTTC. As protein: CASSVSPTRTYEQFF.

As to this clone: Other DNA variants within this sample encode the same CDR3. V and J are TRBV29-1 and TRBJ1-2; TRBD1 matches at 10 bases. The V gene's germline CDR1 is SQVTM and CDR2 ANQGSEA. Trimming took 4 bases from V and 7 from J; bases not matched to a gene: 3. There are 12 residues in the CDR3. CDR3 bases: TGCAGCGTTGTTGGACAGGGGGGTGGCTACACCTTC. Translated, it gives CSVVGQGGGYTF.

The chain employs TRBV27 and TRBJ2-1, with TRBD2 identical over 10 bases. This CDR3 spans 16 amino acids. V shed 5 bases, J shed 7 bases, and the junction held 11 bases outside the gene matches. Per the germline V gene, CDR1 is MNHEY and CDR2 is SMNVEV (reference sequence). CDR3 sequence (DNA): TGTGCCAGCAGTCCACGGCTTAGGGGACTAGCGAATGAGCAGTTCTTC. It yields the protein CASSPRLRGLANEQFF.

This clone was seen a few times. For the CDR3, the DNA is TGCGCCAGCAGCTTGGTTGGCCCCGGGGAGCAGTTCTTC. This sequence encodes CASSLVGPGEQFF. The chain is built from TRBV5-1 and TRBJ2-1; no clear D gene. The CDR3 covers 13 residues. CDR1 is SGHRS, CDR2 YFSETQ, per germline. V dropped 0 bases and J dropped 10 bases, with 11 bases sitting between them. The full variable domain, in which reference TRBV5-1 and TRBJ2-1 provide the parts outside the CDR3, is KAGVTQTPRYLIKTRGQQVTLSCSPISGHRSVSWYQQTPGQGLQFLFEYFSETQRNKGNFPGRFSGRQFSNSRSEMNVSTLELGDSALYLCASSLVGPGEQFFGPGTRLTVL.

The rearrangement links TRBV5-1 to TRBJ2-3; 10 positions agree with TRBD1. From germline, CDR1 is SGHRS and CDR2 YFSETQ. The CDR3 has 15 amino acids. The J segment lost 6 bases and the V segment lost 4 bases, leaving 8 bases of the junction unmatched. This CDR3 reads CASSLGQGPADTQYF. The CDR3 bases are TGCGCCAGCAGCCTGGGACAGGGGCCGGCGGATACGCAGTATTTT. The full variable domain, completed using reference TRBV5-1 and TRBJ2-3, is KAGVTQTPRYLIKTRGQQVTLSCSPISGHRSVSWYQQTPGQGLQFLFEYFSETQRNKGNFPGRFSGRQFSNSRSEMNVSTLELGDSALYLCASSLGQGPADTQYFGPGTRLTVL.

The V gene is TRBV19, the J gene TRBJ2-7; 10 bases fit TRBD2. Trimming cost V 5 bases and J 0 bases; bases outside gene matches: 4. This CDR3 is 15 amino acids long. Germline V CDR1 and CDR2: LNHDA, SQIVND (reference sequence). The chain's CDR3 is CASSASGGSSYEQYF. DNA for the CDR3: TGTGCCAGTAGTGCTAGCGGGGGTAGCTCCTACGAGCAGTACTTC.

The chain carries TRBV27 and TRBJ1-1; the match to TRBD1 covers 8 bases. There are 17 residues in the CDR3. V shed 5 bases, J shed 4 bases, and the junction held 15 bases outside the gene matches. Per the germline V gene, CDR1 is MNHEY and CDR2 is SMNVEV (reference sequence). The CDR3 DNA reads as TGTGCCAGCAGTCCCGCCCCCGGGACAGGTCTGAGCACTGAAGCTTTCTTT. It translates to CASSPAPGTGLSTEAFF.